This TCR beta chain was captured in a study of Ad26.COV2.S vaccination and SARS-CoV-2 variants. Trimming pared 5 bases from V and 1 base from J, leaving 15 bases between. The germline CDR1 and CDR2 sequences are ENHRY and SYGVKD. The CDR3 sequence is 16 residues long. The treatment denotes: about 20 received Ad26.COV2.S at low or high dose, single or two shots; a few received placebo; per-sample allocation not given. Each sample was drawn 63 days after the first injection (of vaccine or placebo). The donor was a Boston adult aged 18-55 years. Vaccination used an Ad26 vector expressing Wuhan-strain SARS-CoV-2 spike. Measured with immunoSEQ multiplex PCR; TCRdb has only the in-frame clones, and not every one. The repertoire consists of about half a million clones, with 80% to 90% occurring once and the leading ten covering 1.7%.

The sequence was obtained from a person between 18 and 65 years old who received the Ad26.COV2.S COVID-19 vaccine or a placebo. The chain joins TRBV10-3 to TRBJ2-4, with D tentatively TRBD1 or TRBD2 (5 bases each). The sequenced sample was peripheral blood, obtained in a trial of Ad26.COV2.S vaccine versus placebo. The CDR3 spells CAISPVMGEAKNIQYF. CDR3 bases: TGTGCCATCAGTCCAGTGATGGGGGAGGCCAAAAACATTCAGTACTTC.